Shown below are 21 T cell receptor beta chains from a single sample sequenced in a study of control samples from healthy donors and cancer patients. Sequenced by immunoSEQ multiplex PCR; TCRdb stores in-frame clones only, minus some. Of some 74,000 clones in the sample, 83% are singletons; the top ten hold 15% to 19%. Sequencing used blood. The source of these receptors is a man between 60 and 75 years old in good health.

This clone was observed a single time. V usage is TRBV27 and J usage is TRBJ1-4; the match to TRBD1 covers 10 bases. J was trimmed by 5 bases and V by 6 bases; bases with no gene match: 15. The length of the CDR3 is 18 residues. Germline assignment: CDR1 MNHEY and CDR2 SMNVEV (reference sequence). The CDR3 DNA sequence: TGTGCCAGCAGCAGACAGGGGGCCTCAACCCGTCCAAATGAAAAACTGTTTTTT. Translation: CASSRQGASTRPNEKLFF.

V gene TRBV2 combines with J gene TRBJ1-6; 8 bases match TRBD1. Per germline, CDR1 SNHLY and CDR2 FYNNEI. This CDR3 region has 14 residues. Unmatched junction bases numbered 4, after V lost 4 bases and J lost 8 bases. In DNA, the CDR3 is TGTGCCAGCAGTGTCCAGGACAGGGATTCACCCCTCCACTTT. Its translation: CASSVQDRDSPLHF.

CDR3 sequence: CASSLWGPNYEQYF. In DNA form, the CDR3 reads TGTGCCAGCAGTTTATGGGGTCCTAACTACGAGCAGTACTTC. J is TRBJ2-7 and V is TRBV28; D uncertain. CDR1 is MDHEN and CDR2 is SYDVKM in the germline V gene. V dropped 0 bases and J dropped 3 bases, with 9 bases sitting between them. The CDR3 contains 14 residues.

The genes are TRBV5-1 and TRBJ2-7, with D tentatively TRBD2 (6 bases). The CDR3 is 15 residues long. Germline V gene lookup returns CDR1 SGHRS and CDR2 YFSETQ. V gave up 4 bases and J gave up 2 bases, with 16 bases separating them. CDR3 loop: CASSPAGGSAYEQYF. In DNA form, the CDR3 reads TGCGCCAGCAGCCCGGCAGGAGGGTCAGCCTACGAGCAGTACTTC.

The V call is TRBV28, the J call TRBJ1-1; D unresolved. Trimming took 6 bases from V and 1 from J, leaving 18 bases between them. The CDR3 runs 16 residues. The V gene's germline CDR1 is MDHEN and CDR2 SYDVKM. The CDR3 DNA sequence: TGTGCCAGCAGCCCCCCCCGGGGTGCTCCGAACACTGAAGCTTTCTTT. Translation: CASSPPRGAPNTEAFF.

The chain carries TRBV15 and TRBJ2-5; D possibly corresponds to TRBD2 (5 bases). The germline V gene encodes CDR1 LNHNV and CDR2 YYDKDF (reference sequence). The V gene lost 3 bases and the J gene lost 1 base, with 9 bases spanning the gap. The CDR3 is 14 amino acids. The chain's CDR3 is CATSRTLAQETQYF. The DNA of the CDR3 is TGTGCCACCAGCAGGACTCTAGCCCAAGAGACCCAGTACTTC.

V and J are TRBV5-8 and TRBJ2-7; the D gene could be TRBD1 or TRBD2 (5 bases each). This CDR3 region has 13 residues. Germline CDR1 SGHTS, CDR2 YDEGEE. Trimming removed 2 bases at V and 6 bases at J, with 12 bases between. The CDR3 DNA sequence: TGTGCCAGCAGCTTTCGGCCGAGGGGCGAGCAGTACTTC. It translates to CASSFRPRGEQYF.

The genes are TRBV5-8 and TRBJ2-3, with 7 bases lining up with TRBD1. Germline V CDR1 and CDR2: SGHTS, YDEGEE. V was pared by 4 bases and J by 4 bases, with 6 bases of the junction left unmatched. The CDR3 runs to 14 residues. DNA of the CDR3: TGTGCCAGCAGCCAAGAACAGGGGTCAGATACGCAGTATTTT. This sequence encodes CASSQEQGSDTQYF.

The CDR3 DNA is TGTGCCAGCAGTTTCCTAAGGACAGGGAGTGCTCAGCCCCAGCATTTT. This sequence encodes CASSFLRTGSAQPQHF. V is TRBV28 and J is TRBJ1-5; TRBD1 aligns across 8 bases. This CDR3 spans 16 amino acids. Trimming at V came to 3 bases and at J to 6 bases, leaving 10 bases not matched to a gene. The germline V gene encodes CDR1 MDHEN and CDR2 SYDVKM.

The chain has TRBV15 and TRBJ2-1; tentatively, D is TRBD2 (5 bases). V dropped 0 bases and J dropped 9 bases, with 15 bases sitting between them. This CDR3 is 15 amino acids long. Germline-derived CDR1 and CDR2 are LNHNV and YYDKDF (reference sequence). CDR3 DNA sequence: TGTGCCACCAGCAGAGATACTAGTGCGTACGGTGAGCAGTTCTTC. Translation gives CATSRDTSAYGEQFF.

This clone has a single count. The rearrangement links TRBV7-2 to TRBJ2-5; 10 bases line up with TRBD2. Germline V lookup: CDR1 SGHTA, CDR2 FQGNSA. The CDR3 loop spans 15 amino acids. Trimming removed 5 bases from V and 1 base from J; junction bases left unmatched: 4. CDR3 nucleotide sequence: TGTGCCAGCAGCCTTAGCGGGAGGCCCCAAGAGACCCAGTACTTC. This gives the protein CASSLSGRPQETQYF. Full variable domain (rest looked up from reference TRBV7-2 and TRBJ2-5): GAGVSQSPSNKVTEKGKDVELRCDPISGHTALYWYRQSLGQGLEFLIYFQGNSAPDKSGLPSDRFSAERTGGSVSTLTIQRTQQEDSAVYLCASSLSGRPQETQYFGPGTRLLVL.

The rearrangement links TRBV11-1 to TRBJ2-7; 9 bases map to TRBD1. The junction had 6 bases not matched to a gene; V was cut back by 4 bases and J by 2 bases. The CDR3 is made up of 15 amino acids. CDR1 is SGHAT and CDR2 is FQDESV in the germline V gene (reference sequence). CDR3 amino acids: CASSSTGTGPYEQYF. The CDR3 DNA reads as TGTGCCAGCAGCTCGACCGGGACAGGGCCCTACGAGCAGTACTTC.

The chain has TRBV6-5 and TRBJ2-1; D remains ambiguous. The germline V gene has CDR1 MNHEY and CDR2 SVGAGI. The germline V and J ends were trimmed by 0 bases and 2 bases, with 11 bases remaining between them. This CDR3 has 16 residues. CDR3 region: CASSYSIVGAYNEQFF. The CDR3 DNA follows: TGTGCCAGCAGTTACTCTATTGTGGGCGCCTACAATGAGCAGTTCTTC.

The chain has TRBV3-1 (or the pseudogene TRBV3-2) and TRBJ2-7; 8 bases fit TRBD2. V trimming: 1 base; J trimming: 0 bases; junction bases outside the gene matches: 5. Germline V lookup: CDR1 LGHDT, CDR2 YNNKEL (reference sequence). This CDR3 region has 16 residues. CDR3 bases: TGTGCCAGCAGCCAAGCCGGACTAGCACTCTCCTACGAGCAGTACTTC. Translation gives CASSQAGLALSYEQYF.

The CDR3 here is CASSPSQGNNEQFF. CDR3 bases: TGTGCCAGCTCACCCTCACAAGGGAACAATGAGCAGTTCTTC. The genes are TRBV18 and TRBJ2-1; D unclear. The CDR3 extends over 14 amino acids. Germline V CDR1 and CDR2: KGHSH, LQKENI. Trimming removed 3 bases at V and 5 bases at J, with 11 bases between.

This clone has a handful of counts. The chain recombines TRBV9 with TRBJ1-3; TRBD1 is a possible D gene (5 bases). This CDR3 has 15 residues. The V end was cut by 3 bases, the J end by 4 bases, with 14 bases between. The germline CDR1 and CDR2 sequences are SGDLS and YYNGEE. CDR3 nucleotide sequence: TGTGCCAGCAGCGGACGATCGGGGCTCGGAAACACCATATATTTT. Amino acids: CASSGRSGLGNTIYF.

The chain couples TRBV3-1 (or the pseudogene TRBV3-2) to TRBJ2-2; maybe TRBD2 (6 bases). Germline CDR1 LGHDT, CDR2 YNNKEL (reference sequence). V dropped 0 bases and J dropped 1 base, with 6 bases sitting between them. There are 15 residues in the CDR3. CDR3 sequence: CASSQEAGNTGELFF. DNA of the CDR3: TGTGCCAGCAGCCAAGAAGCGGGGAACACCGGGGAGCTGTTTTTT.

The chain combines TRBV2 with TRBJ1-3, with D perhaps TRBD1 (5 bases). The CDR3 length is 15 residues. V was clipped by 3 bases and J by 4 bases, with 13 bases between them. Per the germline V gene, CDR1 is SNHLY and CDR2 is FYNNEI. The CDR3: CASSDWQGSGNTIYF. CDR3 bases: TGTGCCAGCAGTGACTGGCAGGGCTCGGGAAACACCATATATTTT.

A few counts support this clone. The CDR3 loop reads CASSFSGARETQYF. CDR3 nucleotide sequence: TGTGCCAGCAGTTTTTCGGGAGCGAGGGAGACCCAGTACTTC. The gene calls are TRBV27 and TRBJ2-5; possibly TRBD2 for D (6 bases). Between the trimmed V and J ends, which lost 3 bases and 5 bases, there was a span of 13 bases. The CDR3 contains 14 residues. The germline V gene encodes CDR1 MNHEY and CDR2 SMNVEV (reference sequence).

This clone has only one observation. The chain uses TRBV24-1 and TRBJ1-3, with D perhaps matching TRBD1 (5 bases). The germline V and J ends were trimmed by 5 bases and 0 bases, with 13 bases remaining between them. The V gene's germline CDR1 is KGHDR and CDR2 SFDVKD. The CDR3 is made up of 16 amino acids. The CDR3 DNA follows: TGTGCCACCAGTGCCGGGGGGACGCTCTCTGGAAACACCATATATTTT. Translating gives CATSAGGTLSGNTIYF.

The chain carries TRBV2 and TRBJ1-5, with D possibly matching TRBD1 (6 bases). The V end lost 5 bases, the J end lost 3 bases, and 11 bases lay between the germline ends. Germline values: CDR1 SNHLY, CDR2 FYNNEI. The CDR3 runs 14 residues. The CDR3 bases are TGTGCCAGCAGTTACCAGGGGACCAATCAGCCCCAGCATTTT. It is translated as CASSYQGTNQPQHF.